This TCR beta chain appears in the sequencing data of a study of cytomegalovirus exposure and HLA in healthy donors. Turning to this clone: Its antigen remains unidentified.

This CDR3 is built from 13 residues. V lost 4 bases and J 1 base, leaving 9 bases between the germline ends. Germline CDR1 GTSNPN, CDR2 SVGIG (reference sequence). Amplification used 60 Vbeta primers and 13 Jbeta primers. TCRdb keeps only in-frame clones here, not all; method: immunoSEQ multiplex PCR. The sample carries roughly 74,000 clones, around 78% recorded once. Whole-study findings and limits: Under in vitro conditions, a few CMV-associated chains were confirmed as specific for CMV antigens. Across donors, most TCRs were seen rarely, yet some public ones were widespread. The authors excluded some V segments, including TRBV6-2 and TRBV6-3, as indistinguishable.

The sequencing sample was made of PBMCs. This chain joins TRBV30 and TRBJ2-3, with D possibly being TRBD2 (5 bases). This sequence was found in a middle-aged man in good health and CMV-seronegative. The CDR3 spells CAWTKRGTDTQYF. The DNA of the CDR3 is TGTGCCTGGACTAAGAGGGGCACAGATACGCAGTATTTT. Full variable domain (rest looked up from reference TRBV30 and TRBJ2-3): SQTIHQWPATLVQPVGSPLSLECTVEGTSNPNLYWYRQAAGRGLQLLFYSVGIGQISSEVPQNLSASRPQDRQFILSSKKLLLSDSGFYLCAWTKRGTDTQYFGPGTRLTVL.